A selection of T cell receptor beta chains follows, all from one sample in a study of shared clonotypes between healthy human individuals. Clones were sequenced by immunoSEQ multiplex PCR, and TCRdb holds only the in-frame ones, with some missing. The top ten clones hold 0.5% to 0.65% of a sample with 900,000 to 1,200,000 clones, around 78% of them seen once. The specimen was memory CD4+ T cells from PBMCs. The receptors derive from a man aged 18 to 30 in good health. Some clones in this sample may be carry-over from other donors' samples. Each CDR3 is given with its conserved first and last residue. Each record gives: V gene, clone size, D gene, J gene, CDR3 DNA, CDR3 protein. D genes are given only for firm matches. Size values are once, few and many counts, or a class for expanded clones, and some rows have none.

V: TRBV11-2
size: .
D: .
J: TRBJ1-2
DNA: TGTGCCAGCAGCTCGTCTATATATGGCTACACCTTC
CDR3: CASSSSIYGYTF

V: TRBV6-6
size: .
D: TRBD1
J: TRBJ2-7
DNA: TGTGCCAGCAGTCCGGGGACAGGGTCTTACGAGCAGTACTTC
CDR3: CASSPGTGSYEQYF

V: TRBV5-1
size: .
D: TRBD1
J: TRBJ1-5
DNA: TGCGCCCTATGTAGACAAACAGGGGCCGGGAACCAGCCCCAGCATTTT
CDR3: CALCRQTGAGNQPQHF

V: TRBV28
size: few
D: TRBD1
J: TRBJ2-6
DNA: TGTGCCAGCAGTCTATGGGGACAGGACTCTGGGGCCAACGTCCTGACTTTC
CDR3: CASSLWGQDSGANVLTF

V: TRBV30
size: .
D: .
J: TRBJ1-2
DNA: TGTGCCTGGGATGGGGTGGGCGGCTACACCTTC
CDR3: CAWDGVGGYTF

V: TRBV27
size: .
D: TRBD1
J: TRBJ1-2
DNA: TGTGCCAGCAGTTCGGTGAGGACAGGGCAAGGCGGCTACACCTTC
CDR3: CASSSVRTGQGGYTF

V: TRBV5-1
size: .
D: TRBD2
J: TRBJ2-3
DNA: TGCGCCAGCAGCCGGACGGGGGGAGGCACAGATACGCAGTATTTT
CDR3: CASSRTGGGTDTQYF

V: TRBV5-1
size: .
D: .
J: TRBJ2-7
DNA: TGCGCCAGCACCTCCGAGGGGCATACCTACGAGCAGTACTTC
CDR3: CASTSEGHTYEQYF

V: TRBV30
size: .
D: TRBD1
J: TRBJ2-7
DNA: TGTGCCTGGAGAAACACAGGGGCCTACGAGCAGTACTTC
CDR3: CAWRNTGAYEQYF

V: TRBV5-4
size: .
D: .
J: TRBJ2-3
DNA: TGTGCCAGCAGCTTGGTTCTTACGCGGACCCTGGATACGCAGTATTTT
CDR3: CASSLVLTRTLDTQYF

V: TRBV28
size: once
D: TRBD1
J: TRBJ1-5
DNA: TGTGCCAGCAGTCTCGGGACAGGGTATCAGCCCCAGCATTTT
CDR3: CASSLGTGYQPQHF

V: TRBV6-6
size: few
D: .
J: TRBJ2-7
DNA: TGTGCCAGCTCTAGGGACCCCGGGGCCTACGAGCAGTACTTC
CDR3: CASSRDPGAYEQYF

V: TRBV9
size: .
D: .
J: TRBJ2-2
DNA: TGTGCCAGCAGCGTAGGGGGATATAACACCGGGGAGCTGTTTTTT
CDR3: CASSVGGYNTGELFF

V: TRBV19
size: .
D: .
J: TRBJ1-5
DNA: TGTGCCAGTAGTGTCTGGGAGTGGAGCAATCAGCCCCAGCATTTT
CDR3: CASSVWEWSNQPQHF

V: TRBV5-1
size: few
D: .
J: TRBJ2-1
DNA: TGCGCCAGCAGCTCGGGAGTACTGAATGAGCAGTTCTTC
CDR3: CASSSGVLNEQFF

V: TRBV6-5
size: .
D: .
J: TRBJ1-2
DNA: TGTGCCAGCCAGCCTAGGGCGGGGAAGGGCTACACCTTC
CDR3: CASQPRAGKGYTF

V: TRBV30
size: .
D: .
J: TRBJ1-2
DNA: TGTGCCTCCATGGGGGCGGGGGCCGGTGGCTACACCTTC
CDR3: CASMGAGAGGYTF

V: TRBV6-5
size: .
D: .
J: TRBJ1-5
DNA: TGTGCCAGCAGTACGAGCAATCAGCCCCAGCATTTT
CDR3: CASSTSNQPQHF

V: TRBV29-1
size: .
D: .
J: TRBJ2-7
DNA: TGCAGCGTTGGACTAGGGGCCTACGAGCAGTACTTC
CDR3: CSVGLGAYEQYF

V: TRBV18
size: once
D: .
J: TRBJ2-7
DNA: TGTGCCAGCTCACCCACGTCGACTCCCACCTGGTCCGAGCAGTACTTC
CDR3: CASSPTSTPTWSEQYF

V: TRBV6-4
size: .
D: .
J: TRBJ1-1
DNA: TGTGCCAGCAGTGAATCTATCGGAGTTCGAGCTTTCTTT
CDR3: CASSESIGVRAFF

V: TRBV7-9
size: .
D: TRBD1
J: TRBJ1-2
DNA: TGTGCCAGCAGCGACAGGGTCGGCTATGGCTACACCTTC
CDR3: CASSDRVGYGYTF

V: TRBV7-2
size: .
D: TRBD2
J: TRBJ2-3
DNA: TGTGCCAGCAGCTTAGTGTGGACTAGCGGAGGAGGATACACAGATACGCAGTATTTT
CDR3: CASSLVWTSGGGYTDTQYF

V: TRBV4-2
size: .
D: .
J: TRBJ2-1
DNA: TGTGCCAGCAGCCTAACCGGGAGTAGGGTTTACAATGAGCAGTTCTTC
CDR3: CASSLTGSRVYNEQFF

V: TRBV28
size: .
D: TRBD2
J: TRBJ2-7
DNA: TGTGCCAGCAGTAGACTAGCGGGAGTCCACGAGCAGTACTTC
CDR3: CASSRLAGVHEQYF

V: TRBV4-1
size: .
D: .
J: TRBJ2-5
DNA: TGCGCCAGCAGCCAAGCCCGGATCCGGGGCTCAACCCTACAAGAGACCCAGTACTTC
CDR3: CASSQARIRGSTLQETQYF